The T cell receptor beta chain described here comes from a study of T cell repertoires in cytomegalovirus infection. Study conclusions and caveats: HLA-C-restricted CMV clonotypes gave the most frequent clonotype in two of eight donors. Of the TCR beta families, the public ones yielded a cumulative frequency that identified carriers of CMV plus the relevant HLA.

This clonotype showed up many times. The target antigen is unknown. The CDR3 covers 17 residues. V shed 0 bases, J shed 6 bases, and the junction held 9 bases outside the gene matches. Germline V CDR1 and CDR2: SGHDT, YYEEEE. TCRdb re-called the reads with MiXCR, one entry per CDR3 protein. Of under 600,000 distinct CDR3 sequences detected, 16% appear once; the ten largest clones hold around 25%. The rearrangement links TRBV5-6 to TRBJ2-3; 11 nucleotides line up with TRBD2. The TCR comes from a human donor in good health (CMV status not recorded). Some clones in this sample may be carry-over from other donors' samples. The sequencing input was CD8+ T cells from PBMCs. The CDR3 bases are TGTGCCAGCAGCTTGGTGTCTAGCGGGGGGCACAGGGATACGCAGTATTTT. It is translated as CASSLVSSGGHRDTQYF.